These 8 T cell receptor beta chains share one sample of origin, sequenced in a study of vaccination effects on CD4 cells after COVID-19 (dated by TCRdb to between 2022 and 2023). Their antigen targets remain unknown. The library relied on the immunoSEQ multiplex PCR assay. TCRdb limited this immuneACCESS table to in-frame rearrangements with V and J called. A share of clones is missing; checked studies link under half to unresolved V genes, and the rest is unexplained. The sample contains tens of thousands of clones, around 74% of them found a single time. The leading ten clones occupy less than 2% of the sample. To identify antigen-specific CD4+ T cell clonotypes by their expansion, the ViraFEST assay first stimulated PBMC with viral peptide pools and then applied TCR sequencing. After around eleven days of culture, CD4+ T cells were isolated with the EasySep CD4+ T cell isolation kit. Two doses of either the BNT162b2 or the mRNA-1273 mRNA SARS-CoV-2 vaccine were administered to participants.

The sequences come from CD4+ T cells from PBMCs cultured with HCoV-229E spike peptides, collected after COVID-19 vaccination. The sample's cell subset or site label, decoded: HCoV-229E spike overlapping peptide pool stimulation. The receptors originated from a human donor who received a COVID-19 vaccine.

The rearrangement links TRBV28 to TRBJ1-6; no clear D. From germline, CDR1 is MDHEN and CDR2 SYDVKM. V gave up 5 bases and J gave up 4 bases, with 12 bases separating them. CDR3 length equals 15 residues. For the CDR3, the DNA is TGTGCCAGCAGTACGACACAGTTATATAATTCACCCCTCCACTTT. This translates into CASSTTQLYNSPLHF. The variable domain in full, completed from reference TRBV28 and TRBJ1-6, reads DVKVTQSSRYLVKRTGEKVFLECVQDMDHENMFWYRQDPGLGLRLIYFSYDVKMKEKGDIPEGYSVSREKKERFSLILESASTNQTSMYLCASSTTQLYNSPLHFGNGTRLTVT.

The chain carries TRBV7-2 and TRBJ2-1; TRBD1 matches at 10 bases. There are 16 residues in the CDR3. V lost 4 bases to trimming and J lost 3 bases; unmatched junction nucleotides: 6. CDR1 and CDR2 (germline): SGHTA, FQGNSA. The CDR3 DNA follows: TGTGCCAGCAGCTCGGGACAGGGGACCTACTACAATGAGCAGTTCTTC. It is translated as CASSSGQGTYYNEQFF.

About this clone: Other DNA sequences from this sample encode an identical CDR3 as well. The chain employs TRBV18 and TRBJ2-5; D gene ambiguous. Trimming cost V 3 bases and J 2 bases, with 1 base left between them. This CDR3 contains 11 residues. CDR1 and CDR2 (germline): KGHSH, LQKENI. This CDR3 reads CASSPQETQYF. The CDR3 bases are TGTGCCAGCTCACCTCAAGAGACCCAGTACTTC.

The genes are TRBV12-3 or TRBV12-4 and TRBJ2-2, with D perhaps TRBD1 (5 bases). The CDR3 sequence is 13 residues long. V shed 8 bases and J shed 4 bases, with 11 bases lying between them. CDR3 sequence (DNA): TGTGCCAGCCACCAAGGGGTCACCGGGGAGCTGTTTTTT. Protein: CASHQGVTGELFF.

This chain uses TRBV5-1 with TRBJ2-7; D gene unclear. The V and J ends lost 2 bases and 3 bases respectively, with 12 bases between them. Germline values: CDR1 SGHRS, CDR2 YFSETQ. The CDR3 sequence is 14 residues long. The CDR3 is CASSLSHTDYEQYV. The CDR3 DNA sequence: TGCGCCAGCAGCTTATCACACACAGACTACGAGCAGTACGTC.

This clone has a single count. The V and J genes are TRBV19 and TRBJ2-3; TRBD1 matches 10 bases. The CDR3 has 15 residues. The V gene's germline CDR1 is LNHDA and CDR2 SQIVND (reference sequence). J was trimmed by 4 bases and V by 4 bases; bases with no gene match: 5. The CDR3 DNA sequence: TGTGCCAGTAGTAAGGGACAGGGGTTTCCAGATACGCAGTATTTT. This sequence encodes CASSKGQGFPDTQYF.

The genes are TRBV5-1 and TRBJ2-1; 7 positions match TRBD2. Germline V gene lookup returns CDR1 SGHRS and CDR2 YFSETQ. Unmatched junction bases numbered 9, after V lost 2 bases and J lost 4 bases. CDR3 length: 16 amino acids. Here the CDR3 DNA reads TGCGCCAGCAGCTTAATAACCGGGACTACGTACAATGAGCAGTTCTTC. Its protein product is CASSLITGTTYNEQFF.

The gene calls are TRBV2 and TRBJ1-4; unclear D gene. The CDR3 is 14 amino acids. Germline V gene data show CDR1 as SNHLY and CDR2 as FYNNEI. The ends were cut back, 5 bases at V and 2 bases at J, with 9 bases in the middle. The CDR3 is CASSLTSTNEKLFF. As DNA, the CDR3 is TGTGCCAGCAGTTTGACATCTACTAATGAAAAACTGTTTTTT.